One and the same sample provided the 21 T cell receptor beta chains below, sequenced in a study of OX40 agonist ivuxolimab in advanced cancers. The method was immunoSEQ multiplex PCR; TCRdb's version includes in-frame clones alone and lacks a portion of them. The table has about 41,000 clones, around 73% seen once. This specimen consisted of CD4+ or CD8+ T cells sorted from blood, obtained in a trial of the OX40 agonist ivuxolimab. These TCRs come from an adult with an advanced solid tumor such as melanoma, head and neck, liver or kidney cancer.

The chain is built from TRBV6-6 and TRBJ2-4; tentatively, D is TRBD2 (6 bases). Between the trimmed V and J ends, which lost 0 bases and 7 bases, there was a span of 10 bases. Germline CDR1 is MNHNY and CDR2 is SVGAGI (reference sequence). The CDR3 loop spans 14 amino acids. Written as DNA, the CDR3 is TGTGCCAGCAGTTACTCGGAGGGTATGAACATTCAGTACTTC. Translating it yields CASSYSEGMNIQYF.

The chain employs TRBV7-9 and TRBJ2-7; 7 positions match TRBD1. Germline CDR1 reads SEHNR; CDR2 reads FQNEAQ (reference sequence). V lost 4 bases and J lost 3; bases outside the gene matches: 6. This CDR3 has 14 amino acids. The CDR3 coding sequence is TGTGCCAGCAGCTACTCAGGGGGATACTACGAGCAGTACTTC. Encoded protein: CASSYSGGYYEQYF.

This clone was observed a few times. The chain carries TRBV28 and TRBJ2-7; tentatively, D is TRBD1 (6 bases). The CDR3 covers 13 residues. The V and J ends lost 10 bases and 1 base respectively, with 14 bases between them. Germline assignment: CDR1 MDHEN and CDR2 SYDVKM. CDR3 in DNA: TGTGCCACCTGGGACAAGCATTCCTACGAGCAGTACTTC. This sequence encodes CATWDKHSYEQYF.

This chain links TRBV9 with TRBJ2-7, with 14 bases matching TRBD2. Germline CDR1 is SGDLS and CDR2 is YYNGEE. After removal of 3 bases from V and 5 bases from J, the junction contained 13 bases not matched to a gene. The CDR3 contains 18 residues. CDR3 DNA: TGTGCCAGCAGCGCGCGACCGGGACTAGCGGGAGAACGCGACGAGCAGTACTTC. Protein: CASSARPGLAGERDEQYF.

The CDR3 region has the DNA TGCGCCAGCAGTCACTCCGGGACAGGGAGATACGAGCAGTACTTC. Encoded protein: CASSHSGTGRYEQYF. This sequence joins TRBV23-1 and TRBJ2-7, with TRBD1 identical over 9 bases. TRBV23-1 is classed as an ORF, of uncertain function. This CDR3 contains 15 residues. The ends lost 3 bases at V and 4 bases at J; junction bases unmatched: 7.

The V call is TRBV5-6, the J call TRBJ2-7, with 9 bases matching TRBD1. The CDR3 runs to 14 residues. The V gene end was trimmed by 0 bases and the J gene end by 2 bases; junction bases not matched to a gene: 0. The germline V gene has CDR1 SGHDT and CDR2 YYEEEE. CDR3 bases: TGTGCCAGCAGCTTGGGGACAGGGGCCTACGAGCAGTACTTC. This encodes CASSLGTGAYEQYF.

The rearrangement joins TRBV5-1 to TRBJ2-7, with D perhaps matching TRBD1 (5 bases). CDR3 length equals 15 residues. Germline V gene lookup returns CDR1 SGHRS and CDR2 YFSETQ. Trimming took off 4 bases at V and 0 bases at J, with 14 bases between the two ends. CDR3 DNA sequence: TGCGCCAGCAGCCAAGCCGCAGGGATCTCCTACGAGCAGTACTTC. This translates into CASSQAAGISYEQYF.

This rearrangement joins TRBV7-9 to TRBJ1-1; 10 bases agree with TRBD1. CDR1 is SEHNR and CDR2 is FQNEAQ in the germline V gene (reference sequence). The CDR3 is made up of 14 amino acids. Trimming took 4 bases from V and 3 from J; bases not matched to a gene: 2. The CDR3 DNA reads TGTGCCAGCAGCTCGGGACAGGGGCACACTGAAGCTTTCTTT. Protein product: CASSSGQGHTEAFF.

The CDR3, as DNA: TGTGCCAGCGTTGGGGACGAGCAGTACTTC. Its translation is CASVGDEQYF. The V gene is TRBV28, the J gene TRBJ2-7; the D is unclear. Deletions cut 8 bases from V and 5 bases from J, with 7 bases between. The CDR3 has 10 residues. Germline V gene sequence: CDR1 MDHEN, CDR2 SYDVKM.

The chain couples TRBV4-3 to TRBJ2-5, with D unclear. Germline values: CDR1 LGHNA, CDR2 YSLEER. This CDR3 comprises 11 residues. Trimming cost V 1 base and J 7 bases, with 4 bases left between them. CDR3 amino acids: CASSQGVTQYF. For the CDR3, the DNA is TGCGCCAGCAGCCAAGGGGTGACCCAGTACTTC.

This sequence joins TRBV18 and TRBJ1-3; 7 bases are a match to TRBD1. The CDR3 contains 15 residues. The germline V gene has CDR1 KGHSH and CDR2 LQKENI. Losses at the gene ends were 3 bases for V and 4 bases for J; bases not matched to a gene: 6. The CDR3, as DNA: TGTGCCAGCTCACCGTCGCGACAGGGAGGAAACACCATATATTTT. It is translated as CASSPSRQGGNTIYF.

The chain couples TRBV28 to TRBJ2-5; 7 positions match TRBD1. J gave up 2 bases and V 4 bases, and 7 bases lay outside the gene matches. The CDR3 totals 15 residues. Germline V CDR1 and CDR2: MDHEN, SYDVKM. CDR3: CASSSPGTEQETQYF. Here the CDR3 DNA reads TGTGCCAGCAGTTCCCCCGGGACAGAGCAAGAGACCCAGTACTTC.

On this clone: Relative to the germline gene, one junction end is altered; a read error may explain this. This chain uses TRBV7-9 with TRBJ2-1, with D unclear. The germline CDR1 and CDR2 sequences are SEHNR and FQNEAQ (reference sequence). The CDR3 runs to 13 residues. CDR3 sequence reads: CASSLDSSNEQFF. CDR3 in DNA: TGTGCCAGCAGCTTAGACTCCTCCAATGAGCAGTTCTTC.

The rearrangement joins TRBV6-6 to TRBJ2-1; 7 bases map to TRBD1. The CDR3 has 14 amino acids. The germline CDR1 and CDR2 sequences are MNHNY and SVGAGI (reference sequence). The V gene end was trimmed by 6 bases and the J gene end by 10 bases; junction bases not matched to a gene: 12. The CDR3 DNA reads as TGTGCCAGCAGGCCGGGGAACAGGGGTCGGGAGCAGTTCTTC. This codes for CASRPGNRGREQFF.

The DNA for the CDR3 is TGTGCCAGCAGCCCAGAGCCTACTTTAGATGGGGAGCTGTTTTTT. Its protein is CASSPEPTLDGELFF. This chain uses TRBV7-3 with TRBJ2-2; unclear D gene. Between the trimmed V and J ends, which lost 5 bases and 8 bases, there was a span of 18 bases. Germline CDR1 is SGHTA and CDR2 is FQGTGA. This CDR3 comprises 15 residues. The complete variable domain, with remaining parts taken from reference TRBV7-3 and TRBJ2-2, reads GAGVSQTPSNKVTEKGKYVELRCDPISGHTALYWYRQSLGQGPEFLIYFQGTGAADDSGLPNDRFFAVRPEGSVSTLKIQRTERGDSAVYLCASSPEPTLDGELFFGEGSRLTVL.

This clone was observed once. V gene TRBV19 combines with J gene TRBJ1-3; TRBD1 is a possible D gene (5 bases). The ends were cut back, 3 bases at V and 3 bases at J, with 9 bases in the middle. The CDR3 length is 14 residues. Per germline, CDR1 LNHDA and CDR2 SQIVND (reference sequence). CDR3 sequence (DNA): TGTGCCAGTAGTATGGAGACAGTTGGAAACACCATATATTTT. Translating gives CASSMETVGNTIYF. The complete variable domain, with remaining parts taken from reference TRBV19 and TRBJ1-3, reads DGGITQSPKYLFRKEGQNVTLSCEQNLNHDAMYWYRQDPGQGLRLIYYSQIVNDFQKGDIAEGYSVSREKKESFPLTVTSAQKNPTAFYLCASSMETVGNTIYFGEGSWLTVV.

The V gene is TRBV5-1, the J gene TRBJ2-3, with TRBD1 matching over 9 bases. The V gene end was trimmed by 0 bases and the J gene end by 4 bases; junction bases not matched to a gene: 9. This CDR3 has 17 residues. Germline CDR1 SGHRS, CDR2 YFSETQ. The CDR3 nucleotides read TGCGCCAGCAGCTTGGCCAGTATTGACAGGGGGGCAGATACGCAGTATTTT. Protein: CASSLASIDRGADTQYF.

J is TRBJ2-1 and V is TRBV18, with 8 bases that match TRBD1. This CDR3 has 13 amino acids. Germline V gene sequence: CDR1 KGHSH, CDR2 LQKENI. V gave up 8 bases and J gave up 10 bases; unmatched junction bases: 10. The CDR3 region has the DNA TGTGCCAGCACGGACAGGGCGCTGTCCGAGCAGTTCTTC. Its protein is CASTDRALSEQFF. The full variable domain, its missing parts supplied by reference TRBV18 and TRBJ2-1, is NAGVMQNPRHLVRRRGQEARLRCSPMKGHSHVYWYRQLPEEGLKFMVYLQKENIIDESGMPKERFSAEFPKEGPSILRIQQVVRGDSAAYFCASTDRALSEQFFGPGTRLTVL.

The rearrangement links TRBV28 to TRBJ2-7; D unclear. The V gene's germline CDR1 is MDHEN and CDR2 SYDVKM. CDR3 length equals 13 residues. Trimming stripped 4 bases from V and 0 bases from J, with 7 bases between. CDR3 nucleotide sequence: TGTGCCAGCAGTTCGAGGAGCTCCTACGAGCAGTACTTC. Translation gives CASSSRSSYEQYF.

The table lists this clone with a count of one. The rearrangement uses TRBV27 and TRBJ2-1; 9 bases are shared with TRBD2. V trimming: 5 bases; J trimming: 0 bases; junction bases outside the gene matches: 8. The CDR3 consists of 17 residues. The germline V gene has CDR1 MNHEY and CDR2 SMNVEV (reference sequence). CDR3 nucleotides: TGTGCCAGCAGTCCCAGACTAGCGGACTACTCCTACAATGAGCAGTTCTTC. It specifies CASSPRLADYSYNEQFF.

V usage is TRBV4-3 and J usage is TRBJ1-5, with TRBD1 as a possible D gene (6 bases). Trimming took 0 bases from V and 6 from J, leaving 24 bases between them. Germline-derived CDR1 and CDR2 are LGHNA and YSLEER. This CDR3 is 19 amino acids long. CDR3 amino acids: CASSQDLPHRVGRSQPQHF. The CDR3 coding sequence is TGCGCCAGCAGCCAAGATCTCCCCCACAGGGTAGGTCGATCTCAGCCCCAGCATTTT.